These T cell receptor beta chains were read from a single sample in a study of blood T cell repertoires in COVID-19. TCRdb keeps only in-frame clones here, not all; method: immunoSEQ multiplex PCR. The sample lists 130,000 to 150,000 clones, 80% to 90% occurring once. The specimen sequenced was peripheral blood. All receptors derive from a woman aged 40 to 50 with acute or convalescent COVID-19. Both conserved end residues are part of each CDR3. A D gene is named only where the DNA matches it firmly. Part of the rows lack a size; the others show once, few, many or a class for expanded clones.

V gene	clone size	J gene	CDR3 length	D gene	CDR3 protein	CDR3 DNA
TRBV4-1	-	TRBJ1-4	17	TRBD1	CASSPGWGDRSNEKLFF	TGCGCCAGCAGCCCCGGATGGGGGGACAGGAGTAATGAAAAACTGTTTTTT
TRBV11-1	-	TRBJ2-2	14	TRBD2	CASSLAGYTGELFF	TGTGCCAGCAGTCTAGCGGGATACACCGGGGAGCTGTTTTTT
TRBV24-1	-	TRBJ1-2	16	-	CATSLAGEGLYYGYTF	TGTGCCACCAGTCTAGCGGGAGAGGGGCTCTACTATGGCTACACCTTC
TRBV5-1	-	TRBJ1-2	16	TRBD1	CASSRGLTGGRNGYTF	TGCGCCAGCAGCCGGGGGTTGACAGGGGGTAGGAATGGCTACACCTTC
TRBV9	-	TRBJ1-4	15	TRBD1	CASSVGQGANEKLFF	TGTGCCAGCAGCGTAGGACAGGGTGCTAATGAAAAACTGTTTTTT
TRBV18	-	TRBJ2-7	14	-	CASSQRPTSYEQYF	TGTGCCAGCTCACAGAGGCCCACAAGCTACGAGCAGTACTTC
TRBV5-4	-	TRBJ1-2	12	-	CASSLASYGYTF	TGTGCCAGCAGCTTGGCCAGCTATGGCTACACCTTC
TRBV29-1	-	TRBJ2-7	14	-	CSVERQGGSREQYF	TGCAGCGTTGAAAGGCAGGGGGGTTCGAGAGAGCAGTACTTC
TRBV2	few	TRBJ1-5	13	TRBD1	CASCRQGSQPQHF	TGTGCCAGCTGTAGACAGGGGAGTCAGCCCCAGCATTTT
TRBV6-6	-	TRBJ2-5	15	TRBD1	CASSSDRGRGETQYF	TGTGCCAGCAGTTCGGACAGGGGGAGGGGGGAGACCCAGTACTTC
TRBV7-2	few	TRBJ2-3	13	-	CASGKGGTDTQYF	TGTGCCAGTGGCAAGGGGGGCACAGATACGCAGTATTTT
TRBV19	once	TRBJ2-1	15	TRBD2	CASSPPGLAINEQFF	TGTGCCAGTAGTCCTCCGGGACTAGCGATTAATGAGCAGTTCTTC
TRBV5-5	-	TRBJ2-1	15	TRBD2	CASSVLAETLGEQFF	TGTGCCAGCAGCGTACTAGCGGAGACATTAGGCGAGCAGTTCTTC
TRBV2	once	TRBJ1-5	17	TRBD1	CASSEARDRYSNQPQHF	TGTGCCAGCAGTGAAGCGCGGGACAGGTATAGCAATCAGCCCCAGCATTTT
TRBV7-2	-	TRBJ1-5	14	TRBD1	CASSRGQVNQPQHF	TGTGCCAGCAGCCGTGGACAGGTGAATCAGCCCCAGCATTTT
TRBV29-1	-	TRBJ2-7	13	-	CSVAYREGHEQYF	TGCAGCGTTGCGTACAGGGAGGGCCACGAGCAGTACTTC
TRBV7-9	once	TRBJ1-2	10	-	CASSSDTYTF	TGTGCCAGCAGTTCCGACACCTACACCTTC
TRBV7-9	-	TRBJ1-5	12	-	CASSPAGGAQHF	TGTGCCAGCAGCCCGGCGGGGGGGGCCCAGCATTTT
TRBV4-3	-	TRBJ2-2	18	TRBD2	CASSHTTSGGPITGELFF	TGCGCCAGCAGCCACACGACTAGCGGGGGCCCAATCACCGGGGAGCTGTTTTTT
TRBV4-2	-	TRBJ2-5	14	-	CASSHGGPQETQYF	TGTGCCAGCAGCCACGGTGGGCCGCAAGAGACCCAGTACTTC
TRBV30	-	TRBJ1-2	14	TRBD1	CAWSVRDRGYGYTF	TGTGCCTGGAGTGTTAGGGACAGGGGCTATGGCTACACCTTC
TRBV7-8	-	TRBJ2-7	15	TRBD1	CASSQTTGISYEQYF	TGTGCCAGCAGCCAGACGACAGGGATCTCCTACGAGCAGTACTTC
TRBV4-1	-	TRBJ1-3	14	TRBD1	CASSQDDRGYTIYF	TGCGCCAGCAGCCAAGATGACAGGGGATACACCATATATTTT
TRBV24-1	-	TRBJ1-1	13	-	CATAATGNTEAFF	TGTGCCACCGCAGCCACAGGGAACACTGAAGCTTTCTTT
TRBV28	-	TRBJ1-2	15	TRBD1	CASSFYLGQDYGYTF	TGTGCCAGCAGTTTCTACCTTGGACAGGACTATGGCTACACCTTC
TRBV12-3/TRBV12-4	-	TRBJ1-1	13	TRBD1	CASSIMDRGNAFF	TGTGCCAGCAGTATAATGGACAGGGGGAACGCTTTCTTT
TRBV4-1	-	TRBJ2-4	15	-	CASSPGGIAKNIQYF	TGCGCCAGCAGCCCCGGGGGAATAGCCAAAAACATTCAGTACTTC
TRBV7-3	-	TRBJ1-3	14	-	CASSSQDDRNTIYF	TGTGCCAGCAGCTCCCAGGATGACCGAAACACCATATATTTT
TRBV7-7	once	TRBJ1-6	13	-	CASSLDRSSPLHF	TGTGCTAGCAGCTTAGACAGAAGTTCACCCCTCCACTTT
TRBV5-1	-	TRBJ1-6	15	TRBD1	CASSWGQGLNSPLHF	TGCGCCAGCAGCTGGGGACAGGGACTTAATTCACCCCTCCACTTT
TRBV5-1	-	TRBJ2-7	13	TRBD1	CASGPDRSYEQYF	TGCGCCAGCGGTCCGGACAGGTCTTACGAGCAGTACTTC
TRBV19	-	TRBJ1-1	15	-	CASQSGLSVNTEAFF	TGTGCCAGCCAATCGGGGTTATCGGTTAACACTGAAGCTTTCTTT
TRBV5-1	once	TRBJ2-1	15	-	CASSEQGSPYNEQFF	TGCGCCAGCAGCGAACAGGGTAGTCCCTACAATGAGCAGTTCTTC
TRBV19	-	TRBJ1-2	16	TRBD1	CASSLQSTGGDYGYTF	TGTGCCAGTAGTCTACAATCGACAGGGGGAGACTATGGCTACACCTTC
TRBV12-3/TRBV12-4	-	TRBJ2-7	13	TRBD1	CASRRTTGNEQYF	TGTGCCAGCAGGCGTACGACAGGGAACGAGCAGTACTTC
TRBV6-5	-	TRBJ2-1	14	TRBD2	CATTARGRDNEQFF	TGTGCCACCACGGCTCGGGGGAGGGACAATGAGCAGTTCTTC
TRBV9	-	TRBJ1-4	15	-	CASSPHGQGNEKLFF	TGTGCCAGCAGCCCACATGGCCAGGGTAATGAAAAACTGTTTTTT
TRBV7-2	-	TRBJ2-1	13	-	CASSLDYYNEQFF	TGTGCCAGCAGCTTAGACTACTACAATGAGCAGTTCTTC
TRBV27	few	TRBJ2-1	14	-	CASSLRPLAGEQFF	TGTGCCAGCAGTTTAAGGCCCCTTGCGGGGGAGCAGTTCTTC
TRBV18	-	TRBJ2-2	17	-	CASSPPGRGSNTGELFF	TGTGCCAGCTCACCACCGGGCAGGGGATCGAACACCGGGGAGCTGTTTTTT
TRBV5-1	-	TRBJ1-2	14	-	CASSPDGTNYGYTF	TGCGCCAGCAGCCCGGACGGGACAAATTATGGCTACACCTTC